The next 22 T cell receptor beta chains were all read from a single sample in a study of memory CD4+ T cells and cytomegalovirus serostatus. The data were produced by immunoSEQ multiplex PCR, yet TCRdb's version contains in-frame clones alone and is incomplete. The profile covers around 60,000 clones, with approximately 78% appearing a single time and about 0.95% taken by the ten largest. Single viable CD3+CD4+CD8-CD45RO+ cells were sorted as the memory CD4+ T cells. Sequenced material: memory CD4+ T cells from blood. These receptors all come from an adult in good health and CMV-seronegative.

The chain combines TRBV19 with TRBJ2-2; tentatively, D is TRBD1 (6 bases). Germline-derived CDR1 and CDR2 are LNHDA and SQIVND (reference sequence). V was clipped by 6 bases and J by 6 bases, with 17 bases between them. This CDR3 is 15 amino acids long. CDR3 DNA: TGTGCCAGTAGACATCACCGAGGACAGCCCGGGGAGCTGTTTTTT. It translates to CASRHHRGQPGELFF. The complete variable domain, with remaining parts taken from reference TRBV19 and TRBJ2-2, reads DGGITQSPKYLFRKEGQNVTLSCEQNLNHDAMYWYRQDPGQGLRLIYYSQIVNDFQKGDIAEGYSVSREKKESFPLTVTSAQKNPTAFYLCASRHHRGQPGELFFGEGSRLTVL.

J is TRBJ1-1 and V is TRBV18; no clear D. Per the germline V gene, CDR1 is KGHSH and CDR2 is LQKENI. This CDR3 contains 14 residues. The V end lost 3 bases, the J end lost 0 bases, and 8 bases lay between the germline ends. CDR3 DNA sequence: TGTGCCAGCTCACCGGGGATTTTGAACACTGAAGCTTTCTTT. Translating gives CASSPGILNTEAFF.

This sequence joins TRBV14 and TRBJ1-3, with 8 bases fitting TRBD1. The CDR3 length is 15 residues. The J segment lost 4 bases and the V segment lost 5 bases, leaving 7 bases of the junction unmatched. CDR1 is SGHDN and CDR2 is FVKESK in the germline V gene. CDR3 sequence: CASSGRTGFGNTIYF. The CDR3 coding sequence is TGTGCCAGCAGCGGACGGACAGGGTTCGGAAACACCATATATTTT.

The rearrangement links TRBV18 to TRBJ2-4, with no clear D. V was trimmed by 2 bases and J by 7 bases, leaving 9 bases between them. Germline V lookup: CDR1 KGHSH, CDR2 LQKENI. The CDR3 covers 13 residues. The CDR3 sequence is CASSPAKGNIQYF. As DNA, the CDR3 is TGTGCCAGCTCACCAGCAAAGGGCAACATTCAGTACTTC.

The rearrangement joins TRBV7-9 to TRBJ2-5; D tentatively reads TRBD1 or TRBD2 (6 bases each). The CDR3 runs to 17 residues. Trimming cost V 0 bases and J 4 bases, with 18 bases left between them. Germline V CDR1 and CDR2: SEHNR, FQNEAQ (reference sequence). DNA for the CDR3: TGTGCCAGCAGCTTAGCGGGGGGCGGGGCTCGGATAGAGACCCAGTACTTC. This gives the protein CASSLAGGGARIETQYF.

The chain combines TRBV6-1 with TRBJ2-1; 7 bases line up with TRBD2. The CDR3 runs to 16 residues. The V gene's germline CDR1 is MNHNS and CDR2 SASEGT. V shed 2 bases, J shed 5 bases, and the junction held 9 bases outside the gene matches. The CDR3 sequence: CASSEPGTKPDNEQFF. CDR3 DNA: TGTGCCAGCAGTGAACCCGGGACTAAGCCTGACAATGAGCAGTTCTTC.

The V call is TRBV27, the J call TRBJ1-3, with D unclear. Germline V gene sequence: CDR1 MNHEY, CDR2 SMNVEV (reference sequence). V gave up 4 bases and J gave up 0 bases, with 10 bases separating them. The CDR3 extends over 15 amino acids. As DNA, the CDR3 is TGTGCCAGCAGTTCGGGCGGTGGCTCTGGAAACACCATATATTTT. Its protein is CASSSGGGSGNTIYF.

The chain uses TRBV11-2 and TRBJ2-7, with a tentative D call TRBD2 (6 bases). The V gene's germline CDR1 is SGHAT and CDR2 FQNNGV. Trimming removed 3 bases from V and 3 bases from J, with 9 bases in between. The CDR3 consists of 13 residues. The CDR3 loop is CASSFSGSYEQYF. The CDR3 DNA sequence: TGTGCCAGCAGCTTTTCCGGGAGCTACGAGCAGTACTTC. Complete variable domain (other parts from reference TRBV11-2 and TRBJ2-7): EAGVAQSPRYKIIEKRQSVAFWCNPISGHATLYWYQQILGQGPKLLIQFQNNGVVDDSQLPKDRFSAERLKGVDSTLKIQPAKLEDSAVYLCASSFSGSYEQYFGPGTRLTVT.

This clone appeared a few times. V and J are TRBV10-1 and TRBJ1-2; D is undetermined. Trimming removed 4 bases from V and 4 bases from J, with 10 bases in between. Germline values: CDR1 WNHNN, CDR2 SYGVQD (reference sequence). The CDR3 length is 13 residues. DNA of the CDR3: TGCGCCAGCAGTGCCCAACGGCGCTATGGCTACACCTTC. Amino acids: CASSAQRRYGYTF.

This clone was seen only once. The chain is built from TRBV9 and TRBJ1-1; D is uncertain. V dropped 4 bases and J dropped 6 bases, with 19 bases sitting between them. CDR3 length: 15 amino acids. Germline V gene lookup returns CDR1 SGDLS and CDR2 YYNGEE. The CDR3 spells CASSTREGAEAEAFF. Here the CDR3 DNA reads TGTGCCAGCAGCACCCGGGAGGGAGCAGAGGCTGAAGCTTTCTTT.

Only a few counts were recorded for this clone. The CDR3 DNA sequence: TGTGCCAGCAGTGAATCCAGGGTGGGGACTGAAGCTTTCTTT. Its protein is CASSESRVGTEAFF. The chain combines TRBV25-1 with TRBJ1-1, with a possible D match to TRBD1 (5 bases). This CDR3 region has 14 residues. The germline gives CDR1 MGHDK, CDR2 SYGVNS. Trimming took 1 base from V and 5 from J, leaving 11 bases between them.

The rearrangement joins TRBV2 to TRBJ2-2; 7 bases align to TRBD2. The CDR3 is 12 residues long. The ends lost 6 bases at V and 6 bases at J; junction bases unmatched: 1. Germline lookup yields CDR1 SNHLY and CDR2 FYNNEI. This CDR3 is CASRGGAGELFF. The CDR3 nucleotides read TGTGCCAGCAGGGGGGGGGCCGGGGAGCTGTTTTTT.

The chain joins TRBV4-1 to TRBJ2-7; D possibly matches TRBD1 or TRBD2 (6 bases each). This CDR3 has 15 amino acids. Germline V gene sequence: CDR1 MGHRA, CDR2 YSYEKL. The ends were cut back, 1 base at V and 5 bases at J, with 15 bases in the middle. CDR3 DNA sequence: TGCGCCAGCAGCCAAGCGTCACGGGGGCGGGACGAGCAGTACTTC. Amino acid sequence: CASSQASRGRDEQYF.

Only a few counts were recorded for this clone. The chain joins TRBV6-1 to TRBJ2-7; tentative D call: TRBD2 (5 bases). Germline CDR1 MNHNS, CDR2 SASEGT. V shed 11 bases and J shed 2 bases, with 13 bases lying between them. The CDR3 extends over 12 amino acids. CDR3 sequence: CALHGGAYEQYF. The CDR3 region has the DNA TGTGCCTTACACGGAGGAGCCTACGAGCAGTACTTC.

This clone was observed a handful of times. The chain employs TRBV19 and TRBJ2-2, with D uncertain. V lost 3 bases to trimming and J lost 5 bases, with 10 bases between them. From germline, CDR1 is LNHDA and CDR2 SQIVND (reference sequence). CDR3 length: 14 residues. The CDR3 here is CASSISLGTGELFF. In nucleotides, the CDR3 is TGTGCCAGTAGTATTTCCCTGGGTACCGGGGAGCTGTTTTTT.

The V call is TRBV5-1, the J call TRBJ1-6; 8 bases line up with TRBD1. The CDR3 spans 14 residues. Germline CDR1 and CDR2: SGHRS and YFSETQ. Trimming cost V 3 bases and J 10 bases; bases outside gene matches: 6. The CDR3 loop is CASSYGQGGSPLHF. The CDR3 DNA follows: TGCGCCAGCAGCTATGGACAGGGAGGCTCACCCCTCCACTTT.

The chain joins TRBV6-1 to TRBJ1-5; D is possibly TRBD1 (6 bases). The germline CDR1 and CDR2 sequences are MNHNS and SASEGT. Trimming stripped 4 bases from V and 4 bases from J, with 14 bases between. The CDR3 runs to 15 residues. The CDR3 nucleotides read TGTGCCAGCAGTGTGGACAGATTCCCAAATCAGCCCCAGCATTTT. Amino acids: CASSVDRFPNQPQHF.

V usage is TRBV4-2 and J usage is TRBJ2-7; D is unresolved. The ends were cut back, 0 bases at V and 5 bases at J, with 11 bases in the middle. The CDR3 has 14 residues. Germline loops: CDR1 LGHNA, CDR2 YNFKEQ. The CDR3 sequence is CASSQDLGYDEQYF. The CDR3 region has the DNA TGTGCCAGCAGCCAAGACCTAGGATACGACGAGCAGTACTTC.

The chain joins TRBV5-1 to TRBJ2-3; 13 bases agree with TRBD2. Trimming removed 1 base from V and 1 base from J; junction bases left unmatched: 3. Per the germline V gene, CDR1 is SGHRS and CDR2 is YFSETQ. The CDR3 is 17 amino acids. The CDR3 is CASSLTSGGAGTDTQYF. The CDR3 coding sequence is TGCGCCAGCAGCTTGACTAGCGGGGGGGCCGGCACAGATACGCAGTATTTT. Together with reference TRBV5-1 and TRBJ2-3, the CDR3 gives the full variable domain: KAGVTQTPRYLIKTRGQQVTLSCSPISGHRSVSWYQQTPGQGLQFLFEYFSETQRNKGNFPGRFSGRQFSNSRSEMNVSTLELGDSALYLCASSLTSGGAGTDTQYFGPGTRLTVL.

The V call is TRBV21-1, the J call TRBJ1-5. TRBV21-1 is a recognized pseudogene. This CDR3 is built from 13 residues. DNA of the CDR3: TGTGCCAGCAGCAAAGCTGGGTGTCAGCCCCAGCATTTT. It translates to CASSKAGCQPQHF.

This clone was counted a single time. The V call is TRBV7-9, the J call TRBJ2-3; no reliable D call. V was pared by 5 bases and J by 7 bases, with 7 bases between. CDR3 size: 11 residues. Germline CDR1 and CDR2: SEHNR and FQNEAQ (reference sequence). The CDR3 reads CASSPGYTQYF. The DNA for the CDR3 is TGTGCCAGCAGCCCTGGATATACGCAGTATTTT.

The genes are TRBV28 and TRBJ2-7; D gene ambiguous. Germline CDR1 is MDHEN and CDR2 is SYDVKM. This CDR3 contains 14 residues. Trimming took 2 bases from V and 3 from J, leaving 11 bases between them. CDR3: CASSLRQVVYEQYF. DNA for the CDR3: TGTGCCAGCAGTTTAAGGCAGGTGGTCTACGAGCAGTACTTC.